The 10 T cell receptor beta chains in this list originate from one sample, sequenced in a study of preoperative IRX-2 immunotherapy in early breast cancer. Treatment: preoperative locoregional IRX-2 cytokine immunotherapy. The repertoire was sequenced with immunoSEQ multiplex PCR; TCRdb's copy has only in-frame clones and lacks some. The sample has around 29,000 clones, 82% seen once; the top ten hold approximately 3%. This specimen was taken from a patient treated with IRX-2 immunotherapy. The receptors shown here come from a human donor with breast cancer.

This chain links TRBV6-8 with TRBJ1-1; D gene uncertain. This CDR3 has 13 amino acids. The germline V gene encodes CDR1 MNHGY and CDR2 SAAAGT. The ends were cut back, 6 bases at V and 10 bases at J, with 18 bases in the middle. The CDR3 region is CASREVDRHAAFF. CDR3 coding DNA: TGTGCCAGCAGGGAGGTGGACCGACATGCAGCTTTCTTT.

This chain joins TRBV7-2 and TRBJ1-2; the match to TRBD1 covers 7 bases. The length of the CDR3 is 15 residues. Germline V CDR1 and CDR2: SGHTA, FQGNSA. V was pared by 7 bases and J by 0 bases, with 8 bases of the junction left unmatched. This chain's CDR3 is CASNLIGTANYGYTF. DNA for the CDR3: TGTGCCAGCAACTTGATCGGGACAGCTAACTATGGCTACACCTTC.

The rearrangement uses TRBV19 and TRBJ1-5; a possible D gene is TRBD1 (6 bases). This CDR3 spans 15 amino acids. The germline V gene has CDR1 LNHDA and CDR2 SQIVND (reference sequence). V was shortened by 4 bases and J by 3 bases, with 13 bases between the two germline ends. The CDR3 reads CASSKYTGLNQPQHF. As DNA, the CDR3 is TGTGCCAGTAGTAAATACACAGGGCTCAATCAGCCCCAGCATTTT.

This CDR3 is CASRNRDFRKFF. The CDR3 DNA follows: TGTGCCAGCAGGAACAGGGACTTCCGCAAGTTCTTC. This chain uses TRBV9 with TRBJ2-1; D could derive from TRBD1 or TRBD2 (6 bases each). The V gene lost 5 bases and the J gene lost 14 bases, with 17 bases spanning the gap. CDR3 length: 12 amino acids. Looked up from germline, CDR1 is SGDLS and CDR2 is YYNGEE.

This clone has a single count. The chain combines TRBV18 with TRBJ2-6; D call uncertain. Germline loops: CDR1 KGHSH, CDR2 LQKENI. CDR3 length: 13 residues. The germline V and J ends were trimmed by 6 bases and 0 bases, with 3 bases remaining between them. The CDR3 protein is CASSPSGANVLTF. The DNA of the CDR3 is TGTGCCAGCTCCCCCTCTGGGGCCAACGTCCTGACTTTC.

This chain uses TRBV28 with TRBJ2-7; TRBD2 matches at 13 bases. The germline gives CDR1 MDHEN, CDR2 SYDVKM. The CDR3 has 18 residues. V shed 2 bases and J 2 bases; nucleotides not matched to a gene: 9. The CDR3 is CASSLNLKGLAGTYEQYF. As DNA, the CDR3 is TGTGCCAGCAGTTTAAATCTAAAGGGACTAGCGGGGACCTACGAGCAGTACTTC.

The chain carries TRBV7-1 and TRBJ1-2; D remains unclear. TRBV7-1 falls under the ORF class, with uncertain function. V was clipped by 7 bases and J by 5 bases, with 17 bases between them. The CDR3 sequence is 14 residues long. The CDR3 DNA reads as TGTGCCAGCACCGACCGCGCATGGAGATATGGCTACACCTTC. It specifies CASTDRAWRYGYTF.

The CDR3 DNA sequence: TGTGCCAGCAGCTTGCGGACAGGTCCTAACTATGGCTACACCTTC. This codes for CASSLRTGPNYGYTF. The chain has TRBV7-6 and TRBJ1-2; 7 bases are a match to TRBD1. CDR3 length: 15 residues. Germline V gene sequence: CDR1 SGHVS, CDR2 FNYEAQ. With V trimmed by 3 bases and J by 0 bases, 4 bases remained unmatched.

This CDR3 is CASSLGGAPLYNSPLHF. CDR3 nucleotide sequence: TGTGCCAGCAGCTTAGGGGGGGCGCCGCTTTATAATTCACCCCTCCACTTT. This chain connects TRBV7-7 to TRBJ1-6; maybe TRBD1 (6 bases). The CDR3 length is 17 residues. From germline, CDR1 is SSHAT and CDR2 FNYEAQ (reference sequence). V gave up 1 base and J gave up 4 bases, with 14 bases separating them.

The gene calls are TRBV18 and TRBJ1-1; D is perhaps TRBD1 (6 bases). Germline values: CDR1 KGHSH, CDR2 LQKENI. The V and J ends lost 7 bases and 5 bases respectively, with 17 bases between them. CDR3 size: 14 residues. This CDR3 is CASLPSQGGTEAFF. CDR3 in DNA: TGTGCCAGCTTACCCTCCCAAGGGGGGACTGAAGCTTTCTTT. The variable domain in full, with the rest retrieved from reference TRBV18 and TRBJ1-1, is NAGVMQNPRHLVRRRGQEARLRCSPMKGHSHVYWYRQLPEEGLKFMVYLQKENIIDESGMPKERFSAEFPKEGPSILRIQQVVRGDSAAYFCASLPSQGGTEAFFGQGTRLTVV.